This T cell receptor (beta chain) was sequenced for a study of monozygotic twins with inflammatory bowel disease. Germline V gives CDR1 LNHNV, CDR2 YYDKDF (reference sequence). The CDR3 spans 15 residues. Whole-study results and caveats: Lower TCRbeta diversity (inverse Simpson) was seen in IBD patients than in healthy co-twins. In these data, no single strong IBD-associated signal or clonotype received support.

TCRdb reprocessed the 5' RACE reads, keeping one entry per CDR3 protein, no DNA. Its clone listing holds about 210,000 distinct CDR3 sequences. Notes on this clonotype: Its specificity is not known.

This rearrangement joins TRBV15 to TRBJ2-5; no DNA is available, so the TRBD1 call from TCRdb remains unchecked. The sequencing input was blood. This TCR came from a human donor with ulcerative colitis or Crohn's disease, or a healthy co-twin of an affected twin (not recorded which). CDR3 residues: CATSSWTEKQETQYF.